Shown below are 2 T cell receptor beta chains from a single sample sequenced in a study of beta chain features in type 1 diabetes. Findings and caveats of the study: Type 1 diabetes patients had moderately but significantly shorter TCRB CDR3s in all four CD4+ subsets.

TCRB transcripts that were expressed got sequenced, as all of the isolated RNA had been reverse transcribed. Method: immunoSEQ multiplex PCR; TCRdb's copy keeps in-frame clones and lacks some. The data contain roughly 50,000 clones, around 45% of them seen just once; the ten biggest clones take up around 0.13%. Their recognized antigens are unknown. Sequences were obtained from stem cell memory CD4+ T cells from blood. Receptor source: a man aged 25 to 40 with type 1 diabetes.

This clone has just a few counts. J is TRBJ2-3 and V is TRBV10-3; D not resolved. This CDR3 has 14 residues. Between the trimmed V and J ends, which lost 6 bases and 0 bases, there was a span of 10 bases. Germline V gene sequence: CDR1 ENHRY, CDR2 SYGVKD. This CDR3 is CAIREQASTDTQYF. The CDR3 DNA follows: TGTGCCATCAGGGAGCAGGCGAGCACAGATACGCAGTATTTT.

The CDR3 sequence is CASSVQGMNTEAFF. CDR3 DNA sequence: TGTGCCAGCAGCGTTCAGGGTATGAACACTGAAGCTTTCTTT. J is TRBJ1-1 and V is TRBV9; a weak D match, TRBD1 (5 bases). The CDR3 is 14 residues long. Trimming removed 2 bases at V and 0 bases at J, with 8 bases between. Germline V gene sequence: CDR1 SGDLS, CDR2 YYNGEE.